This T cell receptor (beta chain) was obtained from a study of CD8 T cells in Susac syndrome. In the study overall: Patients with Susac syndrome were therapy-naive, on corticosteroids, or on intravenous immunoglobulin alone at blood draw.

The CDR3 spans 14 residues. The V end lost 6 bases, the J end lost 1 base, and 12 bases lay between the germline ends. A quantity of about 0.5 to 1 ug RNA underwent reverse transcription using random hexamers. Across 54 Vbeta and 13 Jbeta, immunoSEQ multiplex PCR amplified TCR beta CDR3. TCRdb called the immunoSEQ multiplex PCR reads again in MiXCR, with one record for every CDR3 protein. Here the sample spans some 240,000 distinct CDR3 sequences, about 95% being singletons. Sequencing of TCR beta was carried out in blood CD8+ and CD4+ T cells. In contrast to the negatively isolated CD8+ and CD4+ T cells, TEMRA cells were FACS-enriched.

The clonotype originates from a human donor with Susac syndrome. The sequenced sample was CD4+ T cells from PBMCs. This sequence joins TRBV12-3 or TRBV12-4 and TRBJ1-1, with TRBD1 as a possible D gene (5 bases). The CDR3 protein is CASRSGRPNTEAFF. The CDR3 nucleotides read TGTGCCAGCAGGTCGGGGCGCCCGAACACTGAAGCTTTCTTT.